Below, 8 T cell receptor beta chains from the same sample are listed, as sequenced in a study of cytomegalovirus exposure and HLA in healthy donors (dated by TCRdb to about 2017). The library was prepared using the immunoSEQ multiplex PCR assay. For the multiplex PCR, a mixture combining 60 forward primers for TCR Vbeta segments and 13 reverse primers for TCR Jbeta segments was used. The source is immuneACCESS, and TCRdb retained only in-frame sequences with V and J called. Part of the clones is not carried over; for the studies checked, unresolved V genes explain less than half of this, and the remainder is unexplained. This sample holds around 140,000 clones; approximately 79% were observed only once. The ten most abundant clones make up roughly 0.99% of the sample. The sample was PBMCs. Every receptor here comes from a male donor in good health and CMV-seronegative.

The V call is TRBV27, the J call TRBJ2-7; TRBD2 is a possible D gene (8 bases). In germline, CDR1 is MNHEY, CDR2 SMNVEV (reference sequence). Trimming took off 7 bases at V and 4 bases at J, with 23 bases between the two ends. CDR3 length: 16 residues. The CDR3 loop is CASKGLGQDPRYEQYF. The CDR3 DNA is TGTGCCAGCAAGGGACTAGGACAGGACCCCAGATACGAGCAGTACTTC.

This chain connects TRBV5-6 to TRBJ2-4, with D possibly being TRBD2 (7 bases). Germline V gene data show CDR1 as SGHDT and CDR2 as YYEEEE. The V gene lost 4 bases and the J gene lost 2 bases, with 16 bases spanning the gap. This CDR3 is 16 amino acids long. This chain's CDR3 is CASSRVEGGPKNIQYF. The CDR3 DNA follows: TGTGCCAGCAGCCGGGTCGAGGGGGGGCCCAAAAACATTCAGTACTTC.

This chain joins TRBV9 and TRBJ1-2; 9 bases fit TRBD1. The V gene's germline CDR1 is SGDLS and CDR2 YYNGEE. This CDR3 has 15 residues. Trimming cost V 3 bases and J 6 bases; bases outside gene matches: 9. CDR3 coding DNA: TGTGCCAGCAGCGAACTCTGGGACAGGGTTAATGGCTACACCTTC. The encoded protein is CASSELWDRVNGYTF. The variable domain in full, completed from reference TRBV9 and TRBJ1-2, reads DSGVTQTPKHLITATGQRVTLRCSPRSGDLSVYWYQQSLDQGLQFLIQYYNGEERAKGNILERFSAQQFPDLHSELNLSSLELGDSALYFCASSELWDRVNGYTFGSGTRLTVV.

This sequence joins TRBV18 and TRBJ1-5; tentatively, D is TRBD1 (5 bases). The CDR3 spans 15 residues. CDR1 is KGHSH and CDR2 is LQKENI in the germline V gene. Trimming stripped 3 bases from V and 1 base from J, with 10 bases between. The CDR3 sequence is CASSPWGESNQPQHF. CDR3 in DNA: TGTGCCAGCTCACCTTGGGGGGAGAGCAATCAGCCCCAGCATTTT. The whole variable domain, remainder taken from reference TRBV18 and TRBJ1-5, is NAGVMQNPRHLVRRRGQEARLRCSPMKGHSHVYWYRQLPEEGLKFMVYLQKENIIDESGMPKERFSAEFPKEGPSILRIQQVVRGDSAAYFCASSPWGESNQPQHFGDGTRLSIL.

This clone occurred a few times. The DNA of the CDR3 is TGCGCCAGCAGCTTGAGGGGGACTAATGAAAAACTGTTTTTT. Protein sequence: CASSLRGTNEKLFF. The gene calls are TRBV5-1 and TRBJ1-4; tentative D call: TRBD1 (6 bases). This CDR3 is built from 14 residues. Germline CDR1 is SGHRS and CDR2 is YFSETQ. Trimming removed 1 base from V and 2 bases from J, with 6 bases in between.

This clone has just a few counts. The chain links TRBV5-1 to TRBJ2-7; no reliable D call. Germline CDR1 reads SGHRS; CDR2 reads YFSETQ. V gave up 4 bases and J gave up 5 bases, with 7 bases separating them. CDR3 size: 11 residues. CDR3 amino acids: CASSRSDEQYF. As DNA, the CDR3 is TGCGCCAGCAGCCGCAGCGACGAGCAGTACTTC.

CDR3 DNA sequence: TGCGCCAGCAGCTTGGATGCGGGGACAGGGAGGGCAGCTTTCTTT. Amino acids: CASSLDAGTGRAAFF. This chain links TRBV5-1 with TRBJ1-1; 9 nucleotides agree with TRBD1. The V segment lost 0 bases and the J segment 10 bases; nucleotides outside the gene matches: 10. Germline V gene lookup returns CDR1 SGHRS and CDR2 YFSETQ. The length of the CDR3 is 15 residues. The full variable domain, in which reference TRBV5-1 and TRBJ1-1 provide the parts outside the CDR3, is KAGVTQTPRYLIKTRGQQVTLSCSPISGHRSVSWYQQTPGQGLQFLFEYFSETQRNKGNFPGRFSGRQFSNSRSEMNVSTLELGDSALYLCASSLDAGTGRAAFFGQGTRLTVV.

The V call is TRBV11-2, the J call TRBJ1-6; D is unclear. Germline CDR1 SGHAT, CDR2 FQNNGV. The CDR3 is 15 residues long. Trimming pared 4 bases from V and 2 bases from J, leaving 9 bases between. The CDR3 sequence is CASSYRGAYNSPLHF. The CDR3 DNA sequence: TGTGCCAGCAGCTACCGGGGAGCCTATAATTCACCCCTCCACTTT.